This is a list of T cell receptor beta chains from one sample in a study of cytomegalovirus exposure and HLA in healthy donors. The data were produced by immunoSEQ multiplex PCR, yet TCRdb's version contains in-frame clones alone and is incomplete. The profile shows 160,000 or so clones, approximately 80% of them singletons. Specimen: PBMCs. Receptors were obtained from a woman aged 18-30 years in good health and CMV-seronegative. CDR3s include the opening cysteine and the closing phenylalanine or tryptophan. Fields, in order: clone size, D gene, V gene, J gene, CDR3 protein, CDR3 DNA. A D gene is named only where the DNA matches it firmly. Clone size appears in some rows only: once, few, many, or a class for an expanded clone.

clone_size: few
d_call: TRBD1
v_call: TRBV7-3
j_call: TRBJ2-7
cdr3_aa: CASSLRPPQRGQGAPFDEQYF
cdr3_nt: TGTGCCAGCAGCTTAAGGCCTCCCCAAAGGGGACAGGGGGCTCCTTTTGACGAGCAGTACTTC

clone_size: .
d_call: TRBD1
v_call: TRBV11-2
j_call: TRBJ1-1
cdr3_aa: CASSGSGGMNTEAFF
cdr3_nt: TGTGCCAGCAGCGGATCAGGGGGGATGAACACTGAAGCTTTCTTT

clone_size: .
d_call: .
v_call: TRBV10-3
j_call: TRBJ1-2
cdr3_aa: CAISPEEGNGYTF
cdr3_nt: TGTGCCATCAGTCCCGAGGAGGGAAATGGCTACACCTTC

clone_size: .
d_call: TRBD1
v_call: TRBV5-1
j_call: TRBJ2-2
cdr3_aa: CASSLTGGAMVYGELFF
cdr3_nt: TGCGCCAGCAGCTTGACAGGGGGCGCGATGGTCTACGGGGAGCTGTTTTTT

clone_size: .
d_call: .
v_call: TRBV6-5
j_call: TRBJ2-1
cdr3_aa: CASSYWVRGRNEQFF
cdr3_nt: TGTGCCAGCAGTTACTGGGTGAGGGGGAGAAATGAGCAGTTCTTC

clone_size: .
d_call: .
v_call: TRBV15
j_call: TRBJ1-2
cdr3_aa: CATSRESGGNYGYTF
cdr3_nt: TGTGCCACCAGCAGAGAGTCGGGGGGCAACTATGGCTACACCTTC

clone_size: .
d_call: .
v_call: TRBV23-1
j_call: TRBJ2-1
cdr3_aa: CASSLVIDLRGNEQFF
cdr3_nt: TGCGCCAGCAGCCTTGTAATCGACCTTAGGGGCAATGAGCAGTTCTTC

clone_size: .
d_call: .
v_call: TRBV7-2
j_call: TRBJ1-3
cdr3_aa: CASSLVGGRNTIYF
cdr3_nt: TGTGCCAGCAGCTTAGTCGGGGGGAGAAACACCATATATTTT

clone_size: .
d_call: .
v_call: TRBV5-5
j_call: TRBJ2-1
cdr3_aa: CASSRDYRVNEQFF
cdr3_nt: TGTGCCAGCAGCAGGGACTACAGGGTCAATGAGCAGTTCTTC

clone_size: .
d_call: TRBD1
v_call: TRBV5-5
j_call: TRBJ1-2
cdr3_aa: CASSAPGQGSLGYTF
cdr3_nt: TGTGCCAGCAGCGCACCGGGACAGGGGTCTTTAGGCTACACCTTC

clone_size: .
d_call: .
v_call: TRBV10-1
j_call: TRBJ1-1
cdr3_aa: CASSVSGNTEAFF
cdr3_nt: TGCGCCAGCAGTGTGTCCGGGAACACTGAAGCTTTCTTT

clone_size: few
d_call: TRBD1
v_call: TRBV6-1
j_call: TRBJ2-6
cdr3_aa: CASSGTGGLSGANVLTF
cdr3_nt: TGTGCCAGCAGTGGGACAGGCGGACTGTCTGGGGCCAACGTCCTGACTTTC

clone_size: .
d_call: .
v_call: TRBV19
j_call: TRBJ1-1
cdr3_aa: CASSPGRGRNTEAFF
cdr3_nt: TGTGCCAGTAGTCCAGGCAGGGGACGAAACACTGAAGCTTTCTTT

clone_size: .
d_call: TRBD2
v_call: TRBV27
j_call: TRBJ2-2
cdr3_aa: CASSWTSGGAGELFF
cdr3_nt: TGTGCCAGCAGTTGGACTAGCGGGGGGGCAGGGGAGCTGTTTTTT

clone_size: .
d_call: .
v_call: TRBV30
j_call: TRBJ1-5
cdr3_aa: CAWSELRGQPQHF
cdr3_nt: TGTGCCTGGAGTGAACTCCGAGGTCAGCCCCAGCATTTT

clone_size: once
d_call: TRBD1
v_call: TRBV27
j_call: TRBJ2-7
cdr3_aa: CASSLTGALLEQYF
cdr3_nt: TGTGCCAGCAGTTTGACAGGGGCTCTTCTCGAGCAGTACTTC

clone_size: .
d_call: .
v_call: TRBV2
j_call: TRBJ2-2
cdr3_aa: CASSGALNTGELFF
cdr3_nt: TGTGCCAGCAGTGGGGCCCTGAACACCGGGGAGCTGTTTTTT